This T cell receptor (beta chain) was identified during a study of beta chain features in type 1 diabetes. Since all of the isolated RNA was reverse transcribed, expressed TCRB transcripts were what got sequenced. Measured with immunoSEQ multiplex PCR; TCRdb has only the in-frame clones, and not every one. The sample yields roughly 40,000 clones, approximately 50% seen once. The CDR3 runs 16 residues. V was pared by 4 bases and J by 2 bases, with 16 bases between. Germline values: CDR1 SGHRS, CDR2 YFSETQ. This chain joins TRBV5-1 and TRBJ2-1, with a tentative D call TRBD2 (6 bases). The sequencing input was central memory CD4+ T cells from blood. This TCR was sampled from a woman younger than 30 in good health. The CDR3 loop reads CASSTDGTGTYNEQFF. The CDR3 DNA reads TGCGCCAGCAGCACCGACGGGACTGGGACCTACAATGAGCAGTTCTTC. Full variable domain (rest looked up from reference TRBV5-1 and TRBJ2-1): KAGVTQTPRYLIKTRGQQVTLSCSPISGHRSVSWYQQTPGQGLQFLFEYFSETQRNKGNFPGRFSGRQFSNSRSEMNVSTLELGDSALYLCASSTDGTGTYNEQFFGPGTRLTVL.